These 26 T cell receptor beta chains were all obtained from the same sample, sequenced in a study of cytomegalovirus exposure and HLA in healthy donors. Both 60 Vbeta primers and 13 Jbeta primers went into the PCR. The data were produced by immunoSEQ multiplex PCR, yet TCRdb's version contains in-frame clones alone and is incomplete. The repertoire consists of some 100,000 clones, with approximately 76% occurring once and the leading ten covering 4.1%. The source material was PBMCs. These TCRs come from a man aged 35-49 years in good health and CMV-seronegative.

A remark on this clone: Other DNA sequences of this sample code for an identical CDR3. V usage is TRBV11-3 and J usage is TRBJ2-3, with TRBD1 as a possible D gene (5 bases). V shed 0 bases and J shed 0 bases, with 7 bases lying between them. Germline V gene sequence: CDR1 SGHNT, CDR2 YENEEA. The CDR3 is 15 amino acids. For the CDR3, the DNA is TGTGCCAGCAGCTTAGATTACAGGAGCACAGATACGCAGTATTTT. This gives the protein CASSLDYRSTDTQYF.

Comment on this clone: Its ends do not fully match the called genes, so a read error is possible. This chain connects TRBV7-9 to TRBJ2-2; D may be TRBD1 (6 bases). This CDR3 has 13 amino acids. Germline V CDR1 and CDR2: SEHNR, FQNEAQ (reference sequence). CDR3 nucleotides: TGTTCCAGCAGGAATGGGGGCGGCGGGGAGCTGTTTTTT. Translation gives CSSRNGGGGELFF.

The CDR3 region has the DNA TGCGCCAGCAGCCAAGCAAGGGGAGGGGATGGCTACACCTTC. Translated: CASSQARGGDGYTF. This chain connects TRBV4-3 to TRBJ1-2, with a weak D call TRBD1 (5 bases). The V end lost 1 base, the J end lost 6 bases, and 12 bases lay between the germline ends. Looked up from germline, CDR1 is LGHNA and CDR2 is YSLEER. The CDR3 contains 14 residues.

This clone appeared a few times. The chain couples TRBV7-2 to TRBJ1-1; D is unresolved. Germline CDR1 and CDR2: SGHTA and FQGNSA. V was cut by 6 bases and J by 8 bases, with 19 bases left in between. The CDR3 is 14 residues long. The CDR3 nucleotides read TGTGCCAGCAGTCCCGGGAAGGGATGGACGGAAGCTTTCTTT. It codes for CASSPGKGWTEAFF.

This clone appeared a few times. This sequence joins TRBV21-1 and TRBJ2-2; the table's D gene call, TRBD2, was not cross checked with the DNA. TRBV21-1 is labeled a pseudogene. CDR3 size: 16 residues. In nucleotides, the CDR3 is TGTGCCAGCAGCAAAGCAGATTCAGGGACTCCCGGGGAGCTGTTTTTT. Protein product: CASSKADSGTPGELFF.

The rearrangement uses TRBV10-2 and TRBJ2-7, with 9 bases matching TRBD2. The CDR3 contains 13 residues. In germline, CDR1 is WSHSY, CDR2 SAAADI. V was clipped by 6 bases and J by 7 bases; unmatched bases: 7. The CDR3 coding sequence is TGCGCCAGCAGATTAGCGGGGGACGAGGAGCAGTACTTC. Its translation: CASRLAGDEEQYF.

This clone appeared once. This chain connects TRBV19 to TRBJ2-7; 7 bases fit TRBD1. Trimming cost V 5 bases and J 1 base; bases outside gene matches: 5. The CDR3 has 14 amino acids. The germline V gene encodes CDR1 LNHDA and CDR2 SQIVND (reference sequence). This CDR3 reads CASSVQGNSYEQYF. In nucleotides, the CDR3 is TGTGCCAGTAGTGTACAGGGGAATTCCTACGAGCAGTACTTC. Full variable domain (outside the CDR3, taken from reference TRBV19 and TRBJ2-7): DGGITQSPKYLFRKEGQNVTLSCEQNLNHDAMYWYRQDPGQGLRLIYYSQIVNDFQKGDIAEGYSVSREKKESFPLTVTSAQKNPTAFYLCASSVQGNSYEQYFGPGTRLTVT.

This clone was recorded a few times. The rearrangement links TRBV28 to TRBJ1-2; 9 bases match TRBD1. CDR1 and CDR2 from the germline V gene are MDHEN and SYDVKM. Losses at the gene ends were 5 bases for V and 0 bases for J; bases not matched to a gene: 10. CDR3 length: 17 amino acids. The CDR3 loop reads CASSPRTGASSNYGYTF. CDR3 sequence (DNA): TGTGCCAGCAGTCCAAGGACAGGGGCCTCCTCTAACTATGGCTACACCTTC.

The chain uses TRBV27 and TRBJ2-5; 7 bases line up with TRBD2. Germline V gene data show CDR1 as MNHEY and CDR2 as SMNVEV (reference sequence). Trimming removed 2 bases from V and 5 bases from J; junction bases left unmatched: 5. The CDR3 totals 14 residues. The CDR3 DNA reads TGTGCCAGCAGTTTAGCAAAAGCGGGGGAGACCCAGTACTTC. Translating it yields CASSLAKAGETQYF.

A note on this clone: Additional DNA sequences in this sample encode the identical CDR3. The rearrangement uses TRBV7-3 and TRBJ1-2, with D unresolved. Trimming removed 3 bases from V and 2 bases from J, with 7 bases in between. Germline values: CDR1 SGHTA, CDR2 FQGTGA. The CDR3 consists of 13 residues. CDR3 in DNA: TGTGCCAGCAGCTTGGGAGGGAACTATGGCTACACCTTC. It yields the protein CASSLGGNYGYTF.

V is TRBV5-6 and J is TRBJ1-2; D call uncertain. The CDR3 extends over 14 amino acids. Germline V lookup: CDR1 SGHDT, CDR2 YYEEEE. V was shortened by 2 bases and J by 5 bases, with 13 bases between the two germline ends. The CDR3 nucleotides are TGTGCCAGCAGCTTCGGCAGAGACACTTATGGCTACACCTTC. Protein: CASSFGRDTYGYTF.

On this clone itself: The junction differs from germline at one of its ends, possibly a read error. The chain couples TRBV5-1 to TRBJ2-7; TRBD1 aligns across 7 bases. This CDR3 contains 14 residues. Germline V gives CDR1 SGHRS, CDR2 YFSETQ. CDR3 nucleotide sequence: TGCGCCAGCAAACCGGGACAGCCCTCCGACGAGCAGTACTTC. Translated, it gives CASKPGQPSDEQYF. The full variable domain, in which reference TRBV5-1 and TRBJ2-7 provide the parts outside the CDR3, is KAGVTQTPRYLIKTRGQQVTLSCSPISGHRSVSWYQQTPGQGLQFLFEYFSETQRNKGNFPGRFSGRQFSNSRSEMNVSTLELGDSALYLCASKPGQPSDEQYFGPGTRLTVT.

The rearrangement uses TRBV6-5 and TRBJ1-2, with D unclear. V was trimmed by 4 bases and J by 0 bases, leaving 12 bases between them. CDR3 size: 15 residues. CDR1 and CDR2 (germline): MNHEY, SVGAGI. CDR3 in DNA: TGTGCCAGCAGTTTCCTTAGCCGGGCTAACTATGGCTACACCTTC. As protein: CASSFLSRANYGYTF.

The rearrangement uses TRBV7-3 and TRBJ2-7, with 9 bases that match TRBD1. V lost 5 bases, J lost 6 bases, and 5 bases stayed unmatched. The germline V gene has CDR1 SGHTA and CDR2 FQGTGA. The CDR3 has 13 residues. The CDR3: CASSQDRGGEQYV. As DNA, the CDR3 is TGTGCCAGCAGCCAGGACAGGGGAGGCGAGCAGTACGTC.

The chain couples TRBV28 to TRBJ1-5, with 7 bases fitting TRBD1. From germline, CDR1 is MDHEN and CDR2 SYDVKM. The V segment lost 6 bases and the J segment 8 bases; nucleotides outside the gene matches: 7. CDR3 size: 13 residues. CDR3 protein: CASRIDRAKPQHF. In DNA, the CDR3 is TGTGCCAGCAGAATCGACAGGGCGAAGCCCCAGCATTTT.

The genes are TRBV4-2 and TRBJ1-1; TRBD1 agrees at 8 bases. The germline V gene encodes CDR1 LGHNA and CDR2 YNFKEQ. The CDR3 runs 15 residues. Trimming took 4 bases from V and 5 from J; bases not matched to a gene: 9. The CDR3 coding sequence is TGTGCCAGCAGCCCGCAACCCGACAGGGGAACTGAAGCTTTCTTT. Its translation is CASSPQPDRGTEAFF.

This chain uses TRBV6-4 with TRBJ2-7, with 10 positions matching TRBD2. The germline V gene has CDR1 MRHNA and CDR2 SNTAGT. The CDR3 spans 15 residues. V shed 4 bases, J shed 3 bases, and the junction held 6 bases outside the gene matches. CDR3 sequence: CASSVSSGGSYEQYF. CDR3 bases: TGTGCCAGCAGTGTTTCTAGCGGGGGAAGCTACGAGCAGTACTTC.

V and J are TRBV5-6 and TRBJ2-5; 12 bases match TRBD1. CDR3 length equals 14 residues. Germline CDR1 is SGHDT and CDR2 is YYEEEE. With 5 bases clipped from V and 4 bases from J, the junction kept 3 bases outside the gene matches. The CDR3, as DNA: TGTGCCAGCAGGGGACAGGGGGCTGGAGAGACCCAGTACTTC. Translated: CASRGQGAGETQYF.

V is TRBV6-1 and J is TRBJ2-7; 7 bases fit TRBD1. V shed 5 bases, J shed 2 bases, and the junction held 9 bases outside the gene matches. Germline V lookup: CDR1 MNHNS, CDR2 SASEGT. This CDR3 is 15 amino acids long. CDR3 bases: TGTGCCAGCAGTACAACTAGAACAGGGGCCTACGAGCAGTACGTC. Translated, it gives CASSTTRTGAYEQYV.

There are a few counts of this clone. The same CDR3 is also encoded by other DNA sequences in this sample. This chain joins TRBV7-9 and TRBJ1-1, with D perhaps matching TRBD1 (6 bases). Germline V gives CDR1 SEHNR, CDR2 FQNEAQ (reference sequence). The CDR3 spans 13 residues. V was clipped by 3 bases and J by 8 bases, with 13 bases between them. CDR3 coding DNA: TGTGCCAGCAGCTTGGAAACAGGGACCGAAGCTTTCTTT. It codes for CASSLETGTEAFF.

This chain uses TRBV18 with TRBJ2-7; TRBD1 is a possible D gene (8 bases). Trimming cost V 4 bases and J 1 base, with 20 bases left between them. From germline, CDR1 is KGHSH and CDR2 LQKENI. This CDR3 has 17 residues. The CDR3 sequence: CASSQRGGTGPSYEQYF. The CDR3 DNA reads TGTGCCAGCTCACAAAGGGGGGGGACAGGACCTTCCTACGAGCAGTACTTC.

The chain is built from TRBV15 and TRBJ1-1; D not resolved. V was shortened by 0 bases and J by 1 base, with 3 bases between the two germline ends. Germline V gene data show CDR1 as LNHNV and CDR2 as YYDKDF (reference sequence). The CDR3 loop spans 13 amino acids. This CDR3 reads CATSRDQNTEAFF. The DNA of the CDR3 is TGTGCCACCAGCAGAGATCAGAACACTGAAGCTTTCTTT.

CDR3: CASSVDVGPSYNEQFF. The CDR3 nucleotides read TGTGCCAGCAGCGTAGATGTGGGGCCCTCCTACAATGAGCAGTTCTTC. The chain carries TRBV9 and TRBJ2-1; tentatively, D is TRBD1 (5 bases). CDR3 length: 16 amino acids. CDR1 and CDR2 from the germline V gene are SGDLS and YYNGEE. V was trimmed by 0 bases and J by 0 bases, leaving 10 bases between them.

The chain employs TRBV28 and TRBJ1-4; the match to TRBD1 covers 10 bases. Per the germline V gene, CDR1 is MDHEN and CDR2 is SYDVKM. The CDR3 contains 15 residues. Losses at the gene ends were 5 bases for V and 6 bases for J; bases not matched to a gene: 6. For the CDR3, the DNA is TGTGCCAGCAGTCAGCTCGGGACAGGGGATGAAAAACTGTTTTTT. Translating gives CASSQLGTGDEKLFF.

This clone appeared a few times. CDR3 protein: CASSVGLATDTQYF. CDR3 nucleotide sequence: TGTGCCAGCAGTGTGGGACTAGCGACAGATACGCAGTATTTT. V is TRBV6-4 and J is TRBJ2-3; TRBD2 agrees at 10 bases. CDR1 and CDR2 from the germline V gene are MRHNA and SNTAGT. Trimming cost V 4 bases and J 3 bases; bases outside gene matches: 1. The length of the CDR3 is 14 residues.

The chain recombines TRBV6-1 with TRBJ2-7; TRBD1 matches at 8 bases. The V gene end was trimmed by 4 bases and the J gene end by 2 bases; junction bases not matched to a gene: 4. The CDR3 contains 14 residues. Germline CDR1 and CDR2: MNHNS and SASEGT. In nucleotides, the CDR3 is TGTGCCAGCAGTGTTGACAGGGGCCCCTACGAGCAGTACGTC. Protein: CASSVDRGPYEQYV.